Shown below are 21 T cell receptor beta chains from a single sample sequenced in a study of T cell responses to AZD1222 COVID-19 vaccine. Data came from immunoSEQ multiplex PCR; TCRdb stores just in-frame clones and leaves some out. The sample gives around 150,000 clones, roughly 93% of which show up once; approximately 7% is in the top ten. Sample: peripheral blood, taken 28 days after the second AZD1222 dose. These receptor sequences come from an adult who received the AZD1222 COVID-19 vaccine.

V gene TRBV4-2 combines with J gene TRBJ1-1, with TRBD1 matching 7 bases. V shed 0 bases, J shed 0 bases, and the junction held 1 base outside the gene matches. Germline V gene sequence: CDR1 LGHNA, CDR2 YNFKEQ. The CDR3 runs to 15 residues. This CDR3 reads CASSQEGQMNTEAFF. As DNA, the CDR3 is TGTGCCAGCAGCCAAGAGGGACAGATGAACACTGAAGCTTTCTTT.

The chain uses TRBV29-1 and TRBJ2-2; tentative D call: TRBD1 (5 bases). CDR3 length: 12 residues. The germline V gene encodes CDR1 SQVTM and CDR2 ANQGSEA. Trimming left V 5 bases short and J 5 bases short, with 9 bases between. This chain's CDR3 is CSVLAGTGELFF. The CDR3 DNA follows: TGCAGCGTTCTGGCAGGGACCGGGGAGCTGTTTTTT.

In this sample, this clone turned up a few times. The rearrangement joins TRBV5-1 to TRBJ1-1; D not resolved. The CDR3 sequence is 14 residues long. Trimming cost V 3 bases and J 2 bases, with 11 bases left between them. In germline, CDR1 is SGHRS, CDR2 YFSETQ. CDR3 protein: CASSWRTDNTEAFF. In nucleotides, the CDR3 is TGCGCCAGCAGCTGGCGCACAGATAACACTGAAGCTTTCTTT.

The chain couples TRBV7-9 to TRBJ1-1, with 11 bases matching TRBD1. The CDR3 covers 15 residues. Germline CDR1 reads SEHNR; CDR2 reads FQNEAQ (reference sequence). The V gene end was trimmed by 0 bases and the J gene end by 10 bases; junction bases not matched to a gene: 7. The CDR3 DNA follows: TGTGCCAGCAGCTTAGCGGGGGGACAGGGGGACAGAGCTTTCTTT. Translating gives CASSLAGGQGDRAFF.

The V call is TRBV11-2, the J call TRBJ1-5, with 9 bases lining up with TRBD1. J gave up 6 bases and V 5 bases, and 8 bases lay outside the gene matches. Germline V lookup: CDR1 SGHAT, CDR2 FQNNGV. There are 15 residues in the CDR3. The CDR3 coding sequence is TGTGCCAGCAGCCCCACAGGGGGCGGGAGTCAGCCCCAGCATTTT. Its protein product is CASSPTGGGSQPQHF.

This chain connects TRBV19 to TRBJ1-1, with D unresolved. From germline, CDR1 is LNHDA and CDR2 SQIVND (reference sequence). V shed 5 bases and J shed 0 bases, with 4 bases lying between them. This CDR3 contains 12 residues. The CDR3: CASSHMNTEAFF. CDR3 nucleotides: TGTGCCAGTAGTCACATGAACACTGAAGCTTTCTTT.

The chain links TRBV7-9 to TRBJ2-7; D not resolved. CDR1 SEHNR and CDR2 FQNEAQ come from the germline V gene (reference sequence). V dropped 4 bases and J dropped 5 bases, with 6 bases sitting between them. The CDR3 runs 11 residues. The CDR3 loop reads CASSSGHEQYF. CDR3 nucleotide sequence: TGTGCCAGCAGCTCGGGTCACGAGCAGTACTTC.

This chain uses TRBV6-5 with TRBJ1-6; weak D call: TRBD1 (5 bases). Germline values: CDR1 MNHEY, CDR2 SVGAGI. CDR3 length: 15 amino acids. V was cut by 5 bases and J by 13 bases, with 21 bases left in between. The chain's CDR3 is CASSLLSLSGSPLHF. DNA of the CDR3: TGTGCCAGCAGTCTACTCTCGTTGTCAGGGTCGCCCCTCCACTTT.

This sequence joins TRBV27 and TRBJ1-6, with 8 bases lining up with TRBD1. Germline assignment: CDR1 MNHEY and CDR2 SMNVEV (reference sequence). V shed 1 base and J 9 bases; nucleotides not matched to a gene: 5. The CDR3 runs 15 residues. The CDR3 DNA reads as TGTGCCAGCAGTTTATTTTCGACAGGGGTTTCACCCCTCCACTTT. It translates to CASSLFSTGVSPLHF.

The chain uses TRBV9 and TRBJ1-1, with a possible D match to TRBD1 (6 bases). Germline-derived CDR1 and CDR2 are SGDLS and YYNGEE. CDR3 length: 19 residues. Trimming removed 4 bases from V and 0 bases from J, with 25 bases in between. CDR3 region: CASSPSLRGEWAMNTEAFF. DNA for the CDR3: TGTGCCAGCAGCCCATCCTTGAGGGGGGAGTGGGCTATGAACACTGAAGCTTTCTTT.

V gene TRBV5-6 combines with J gene TRBJ1-2; 8 bases line up with TRBD1. The CDR3 is 17 residues long. Germline V lookup: CDR1 SGHDT, CDR2 YYEEEE. The junction had 13 bases not matched to a gene; V was cut back by 2 bases and J by 4 bases. The CDR3 region is CASSFGQGGLSLYGYTF. CDR3 in DNA: TGTGCCAGCAGCTTTGGACAGGGCGGCCTCTCCCTCTATGGCTACACCTTC. Combining the CDR3 with reference TRBV5-6 and TRBJ1-2 gives the whole variable domain DAGVTQSPTHLIKTRGQQVTLRCSPKSGHDTVSWYQQALGQGPQFIFQYYEEEERQRGNFPDRFSGHQFPNYSSELNVNALLLGDSALYLCASSFGQGGLSLYGYTFGSGTRLTVV.

The chain recombines TRBV2 with TRBJ2-7; possibly TRBD1 or TRBD2 for D (5 bases each). Trimming took 5 bases from V and 6 from J, leaving 11 bases between them. Germline V gene sequence: CDR1 SNHLY, CDR2 FYNNEI. CDR3 length equals 12 residues. The CDR3 reads CASSRDVGEQYF. Written as DNA, the CDR3 is TGTGCCAGCAGTCGGGACGTCGGCGAGCAGTACTTC.

CDR3 DNA sequence: TGTGCCAGTGCCAACCCTTGGCGACAGGGGATGAACACTGAAGCTTTCTTT. Translating gives CASANPWRQGMNTEAFF. The V gene is TRBV19, the J gene TRBJ1-1; 8 positions agree with TRBD1. The CDR3 is 17 amino acids. J was trimmed by 0 bases and V by 8 bases; bases with no gene match: 14. Looked up from germline, CDR1 is LNHDA and CDR2 is SQIVND (reference sequence).

The chain carries TRBV14 and TRBJ2-1, with TRBD2 identical over 11 bases. The CDR3 has 15 residues. V trimming: 1 base; J trimming: 4 bases; junction bases outside the gene matches: 0. Germline loops: CDR1 SGHDN, CDR2 FVKESK. The DNA for the CDR3 is TGTGCCAGCAGCCAAGGACTAGCGGGATACAATGAGCAGTTCTTC. This translates into CASSQGLAGYNEQFF. The full variable domain, in which reference TRBV14 and TRBJ2-1 provide the parts outside the CDR3, is EAGVTQFPSHSVIEKGQTVTLRCDPISGHDNLYWYRRVMGKEIKFLLHFVKESKQDESGMPNNRFLAERTGGTYSTLKVQPAELEDSGVYFCASSQGLAGYNEQFFGPGTRLTVL.

J is TRBJ2-7 and V is TRBV3-1 (or the pseudogene TRBV3-2), with 7 nucleotides matching TRBD2. J was trimmed by 0 bases and V by 4 bases; bases with no gene match: 3. This CDR3 spans 14 amino acids. The germline V gene has CDR1 LGHDT and CDR2 YNNKEL (reference sequence). This CDR3 is CASSLRTSSYEQYF. The DNA of the CDR3 is TGTGCCAGCAGCCTTAGGACTAGCTCCTACGAGCAGTACTTC.

The V gene is TRBV7-3, the J gene TRBJ1-6; no clear D. The ends were cut back, 1 base at V and 9 bases at J, with 19 bases in the middle. Per the germline V gene, CDR1 is SGHTA and CDR2 is FQGTGA. The CDR3 runs to 17 residues. The CDR3 spells CASSLISAADGGSPLHF. The CDR3, as DNA: TGTGCCAGCAGCTTAATATCGGCGGCAGATGGTGGTTCACCCCTCCACTTT.

The V and J genes are TRBV11-3 and TRBJ2-3; D is perhaps TRBD2 (6 bases). Germline V lookup: CDR1 SGHNT, CDR2 YENEEA. Trimming stripped 4 bases from V and 6 bases from J, with 17 bases between. The CDR3 sequence is 15 residues long. The CDR3 spells CASSSWGGAVDTQYF. The CDR3 DNA reads as TGTGCCAGCAGCTCCTGGGGCGGGGCCGTGGATACGCAGTATTTT.

The V gene is TRBV2, the J gene TRBJ1-2, with a possible D match to TRBD1 (5 bases). Trimming removed 11 bases at V and 4 bases at J, with 17 bases between. Germline V gene lookup returns CDR1 SNHLY and CDR2 FYNNEI. This CDR3 is built from 13 residues. The CDR3 here is CAARTGSTYGYTF. The DNA of the CDR3 is TGTGCCGCTCGAACAGGATCAACCTATGGCTACACCTTC.

The chain recombines TRBV4-3 with TRBJ1-2; the match to TRBD1 covers 7 bases. CDR1 is LGHNA, CDR2 YSLEER, per germline. V lost 0 bases and J lost 5; bases outside the gene matches: 3. This CDR3 comprises 14 residues. CDR3 protein: CASSQEGQRYGYTF. The CDR3 DNA follows: TGCGCCAGCAGCCAAGAGGGACAGCGATATGGCTACACCTTC.

This clone was found once. V gene TRBV20-1 combines with J gene TRBJ1-2; 11 nucleotides line up with TRBD1. This CDR3 is 10 amino acids long. V was pared by 6 bases and J by 11 bases, with 2 bases of the junction left unmatched. Germline V gives CDR1 DFQATT, CDR2 SNEGSKA (reference sequence). This CDR3 is CSAWDRGYTF. DNA for the CDR3: TGCAGTGCCTGGGACAGGGGGTACACCTTC.

The chain links TRBV19 to TRBJ2-1; TRBD1 matches 9 bases. The germline gives CDR1 LNHDA, CDR2 SQIVND (reference sequence). The J segment lost 9 bases and the V segment lost 7 bases, leaving 16 bases of the junction unmatched. The CDR3 has 16 residues. Written as DNA, the CDR3 is TGTGCCAGTACCAATCCGGGACAGGGACCCGTGGGTGAGCAGTTCTTC. Protein product: CASTNPGQGPVGEQFF.